A single sample gave rise to the 2 T cell receptor beta chains below, sequenced in a study of cytomegalovirus exposure and HLA in healthy donors. The PCR contained 60 Vbeta and 13 Jbeta primers. The table came from immunoSEQ multiplex PCR; TCRdb's copy has only in-frame clones and leaves some out. The table has around 90,000 clones, around three quarters seen once; the top ten hold about 3.6%. Sequenced sample: PBMCs. All receptors come from a male donor in good health and CMV-seropositive.

The rearrangement uses TRBV28 and TRBJ2-3, with D perhaps matching TRBD1 (5 bases). V gave up 4 bases and J gave up 0 bases, with 11 bases separating them. The CDR3 contains 15 residues. The germline gives CDR1 MDHEN, CDR2 SYDVKM. The CDR3 here is CASSSGPSSTDTQYF. Written as DNA, the CDR3 is TGTGCCAGCAGTTCAGGGCCCTCTAGCACAGATACGCAGTATTTT.

The chain links TRBV5-1 to TRBJ2-7, with 8 bases that match TRBD2. The CDR3 spans 15 residues. Losses at the gene ends were 2 bases for V and 2 bases for J; bases not matched to a gene: 6. Germline CDR1 and CDR2: SGHRS and YFSETQ. CDR3 region: CASSFTGTSAYEQYF. CDR3 DNA: TGCGCCAGCAGCTTCACCGGGACTAGTGCCTACGAGCAGTACTTC.